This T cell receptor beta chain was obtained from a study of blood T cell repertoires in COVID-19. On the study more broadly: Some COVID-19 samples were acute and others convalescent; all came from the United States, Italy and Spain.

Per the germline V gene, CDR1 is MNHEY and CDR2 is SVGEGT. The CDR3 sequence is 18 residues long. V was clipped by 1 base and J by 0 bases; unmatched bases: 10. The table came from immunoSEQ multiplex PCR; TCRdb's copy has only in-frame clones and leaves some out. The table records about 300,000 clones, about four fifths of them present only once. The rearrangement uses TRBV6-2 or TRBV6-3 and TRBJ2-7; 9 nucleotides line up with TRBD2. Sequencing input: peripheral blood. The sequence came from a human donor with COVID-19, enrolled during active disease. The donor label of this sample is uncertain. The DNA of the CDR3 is TGTGCCAGCAGTTACTTAACGACGCGGACTAGCGACTCCTACGAGCAGTACTTC. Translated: CASSYLTTRTSDSYEQYF.